A single sample gave rise to the 7 T cell receptor beta chains below, sequenced in a study of cytomegalovirus exposure and HLA in healthy donors. Primers: 60 Vbeta forward and 13 Jbeta reverse. Method: immunoSEQ multiplex PCR; TCRdb's copy keeps in-frame clones and lacks some. The table has 200,000 to 250,000 clones, approximately 88% seen once; the top ten hold roughly 0.75%. Sequenced: PBMCs. These receptors originate from a boy younger than 10 in good health and CMV-seronegative.

The chain couples TRBV11-2 to TRBJ2-3; 13 bases align to TRBD2. Per the germline V gene, CDR1 is SGHAT and CDR2 is FQNNGV. V lost 1 base and J lost 6; bases outside the gene matches: 4. The CDR3 loop spans 16 amino acids. CDR3: CASSLVPGLAGDTQYF. The DNA for the CDR3 is TGTGCCAGCAGCTTAGTCCCGGGACTAGCGGGGGATACGCAGTATTTT.

This clone was detected only a few times. The chain carries TRBV13 and TRBJ1-1, with D tentatively TRBD1 (6 bases). This CDR3 comprises 14 residues. Trimming left V 6 bases short and J 1 base short, with 12 bases between. CDR1 and CDR2 from the germline V gene are PRHDT and FYEKMQ (reference sequence). CDR3 DNA: TGTGCCAGCAGGCCCGGGACAAAGAACACTGAAGCTTTCTTT. Protein product: CASRPGTKNTEAFF.

The V and J genes are TRBV6-1 and TRBJ2-1; D possibly corresponds to TRBD2 (5 bases). Trimming stripped 2 bases from V and 6 bases from J, with 11 bases between. Germline assignment: CDR1 MNHNS and CDR2 SASEGT. The CDR3 is 14 residues long. CDR3 region: CASSEIGSGNEQFF. The CDR3 nucleotides read TGTGCCAGCAGTGAAATCGGCAGCGGCAATGAGCAGTTCTTC.

The chain recombines TRBV5-8 with TRBJ2-3; no firm D call. This CDR3 comprises 11 residues. V gave up 1 base and J gave up 5 bases, with 2 bases separating them. Germline lookup yields CDR1 SGHTS and CDR2 YDEGEE. The CDR3 here is CASSLQDTQYF. CDR3 nucleotide sequence: TGTGCCAGCAGCTTGCAAGATACGCAGTATTTT.

The chain carries TRBV7-9 and TRBJ1-1; the D gene is possibly TRBD1 (5 bases). The CDR3 has 14 amino acids. Between the trimmed V and J ends, which lost 1 base and 1 base, there was a span of 7 bases. Germline V gene sequence: CDR1 SEHNR, CDR2 FQNEAQ (reference sequence). For the CDR3, the DNA is TGTGCCAGCAGCTTAGGGGGCGCGAACACTGAAGCTTTCTTT. It specifies CASSLGGANTEAFF.

The chain couples TRBV4-2 to TRBJ2-2; TRBD2 is a possible D gene (6 bases). Germline values: CDR1 LGHNA, CDR2 YNFKEQ. V was clipped by 0 bases and J by 2 bases, with 16 bases between them. This CDR3 is built from 18 residues. The CDR3 sequence is CASSQDATGLINTGELFF. The DNA of the CDR3 is TGTGCCAGCAGCCAAGATGCTACGGGACTGATAAACACCGGGGAGCTGTTTTTT.

J is TRBJ2-7 and V is TRBV12-5; unclear D gene. Deletions cut 1 base from V and 3 bases from J, with 7 bases between. Germline V lookup: CDR1 LGHNT, CDR2 FRNRAP. CDR3 length: 13 amino acids. The CDR3 reads CASGLAGFYEQYF. CDR3 bases: TGTGCTAGTGGTTTGGCAGGATTCTACGAGCAGTACTTC. Drawing the rest from reference TRBV12-5 and TRBJ2-7, the complete variable domain is DARVTQTPRHKVTEMGQEVTMRCQPILGHNTVFWYRQTMMQGLELLAYFRNRAPLDDSGMPKDRFSAEMPDATLATLKIQPSEPRDSAVYFCASGLAGFYEQYFGPGTRLTVT.